These 11 T cell receptor beta chains share one sample of origin, sequenced in a study of vaccination and CD4 T cells after COVID-19. One entry per CDR3 protein, called by TCRdb with MiXCR from the PCR reads. Of 20,000 to 25,000 distinct CDR3 sequences in the sample, more than 45% are singletons; the top ten hold just under 1%. The material was CD4+ T cells from blood, obtained before SARS-CoV-2 vaccination. Receptors originate from a human donor who had recovered from COVID-19.

The count of this clonotype is one. The chain carries TRBV20-1 and TRBJ2-1; 7 bases align to TRBD2. V lost 0 bases to trimming and J lost 0 bases; unmatched junction nucleotides: 8. Germline CDR1 DFQATT, CDR2 SNEGSKA (reference sequence). This CDR3 region has 17 residues. This chain's CDR3 is CSARDRVGRVSYNEQFF. The CDR3 DNA follows: TGCAGTGCTAGAGATCGAGTTGGGAGGGTCTCCTACAATGAGCAGTTCTTC.

J is TRBJ2-1 and V is TRBV27, with a weak D call TRBD2 (5 bases). The CDR3 spans 14 residues. Germline V lookup: CDR1 MNHEY, CDR2 SMNVEV (reference sequence). V was trimmed by 6 bases and J by 14 bases, leaving 23 bases between them. CDR3 protein: CASRRTGIHFREFF. The DNA for the CDR3 is TGTGCCAGCAGACGGACCGGGATCCACTTCCGGGAGTTCTTC.

The CDR3 region is CASWPTSGSQRAFF. CDR3 nucleotides: TGTGCCAGTTGGCCCACCTCCGGGTCTCAGCGAGCTTTCTTT. This chain connects TRBV19 to TRBJ1-1, with D unresolved. This CDR3 has 14 amino acids. Trimming shortened V by 8 bases and J by 10 bases, and 23 bases separated the two germline ends. Germline V gene data show CDR1 as LNHDA and CDR2 as SQIVND (reference sequence). The full variable domain, with the rest looked up from reference TRBV19 and TRBJ1-1, is DGGITQSPKYLFRKEGQNVTLSCEQNLNHDAMYWYRQDPGQGLRLIYYSQIVNDFQKGDIAEGYSVSREKKESFPLTVTSAQKNPTAFYLCASWPTSGSQRAFFGQGTRLTVV.

The rearrangement uses TRBV28 and TRBJ2-3, with TRBD2 identical over 9 bases. V lost 5 bases to trimming and J lost 5 bases; unmatched junction nucleotides: 5. Germline V gene data show CDR1 as MDHEN and CDR2 as SYDVKM. The CDR3 runs to 14 residues. CDR3 nucleotide sequence: TGTGCCAGCAGTGGGACTAGCTTCGGAGATACGCAGTATTTT. This gives the protein CASSGTSFGDTQYF.

This clonotype has more than one count but fewer than ten. The gene calls are TRBV7-9 and TRBJ1-4, with D uncertain. Germline V gene sequence: CDR1 SEHNR, CDR2 FQNEAQ (reference sequence). With 7 bases removed from V and 5 bases from J, the gap between germline ends came to 17 bases. CDR3 length: 15 residues. In nucleotides, the CDR3 is TGTGCCAGCACCGGTCCGGCTGTCGACAATGAAAAACTGTTTTTT. Amino acid sequence: CASTGPAVDNEKLFF.

The rearrangement links TRBV20-1 to TRBJ2-3; unclear D gene. In germline, CDR1 is DFQATT, CDR2 SNEGSKA (reference sequence). The CDR3 spans 13 residues. V was cut by 6 bases and J by 5 bases, with 15 bases left in between. CDR3 sequence (DNA): TGCAGTGCCCCCCCCGGTTCAGGAGATACGCAGTATTTT. Translating gives CSAPPGSGDTQYF.

The chain joins TRBV2 to TRBJ1-5; the D gene is possibly TRBD1 (6 bases). CDR1 is SNHLY, CDR2 FYNNEI, per germline. CDR3 length equals 14 residues. Trimming removed 4 bases from V and 4 bases from J, with 11 bases in between. CDR3 loop: CASSVDRFNQPQHF. DNA of the CDR3: TGTGCCAGCAGTGTTGACAGGTTTAATCAGCCCCAGCATTTT. Filled out from reference TRBV2 and TRBJ1-5, the complete variable domain reads EPEVTQTPSHQVTQMGQEVILRCVPISNHLYFYWYRQILGQKVEFLVSFYNNEISEKSEIFDDQFSVERPDGSNFTLKIRSTKLEDSAMYFCASSVDRFNQPQHFGDGTRLSIL.

The V call is TRBV4-2, the J call TRBJ1-4; a weak D match, TRBD1 (6 bases). Germline V CDR1 and CDR2: LGHNA, YNFKEQ. V dropped 4 bases and J dropped 8 bases, with 11 bases sitting between them. CDR3 size: 13 residues. This CDR3 reads CASSRNRDEKLFF. In DNA, the CDR3 is TGTGCCAGCAGCCGGAACAGGGACGAAAAACTGTTTTTT.

The chain carries TRBV12-3 or TRBV12-4 and TRBJ2-7; D could derive from TRBD1 or TRBD2 (5 bases each). The CDR3 length is 18 residues. The V end was cut by 5 bases, the J end by 0 bases, with 23 bases between. The CDR3 DNA reads as TGTGCCAGCAGTCCTGGGGGACGTGTGGGGGAGAGCTCCTACGAGCAGTACTTC. This codes for CASSPGGRVGESSYEQYF.

V usage is TRBV2 and J usage is TRBJ2-7; TRBD2 might be the D (6 bases). The CDR3 is 16 residues long. Germline CDR1 and CDR2: SNHLY and FYNNEI. Trimming shortened V by 4 bases and J by 0 bases, and 16 bases separated the two germline ends. CDR3 loop: CASSAGATVNSYEQYF. DNA for the CDR3: TGTGCCAGCAGTGCGGGAGCAACCGTCAACTCCTACGAGCAGTACTTC.

In this sample, this clonotype turned up a few times. The chain couples TRBV6-1 to TRBJ2-7, with D hard to call. Germline CDR1 and CDR2: MNHNS and SASEGT. Trimming removed 6 bases from V and 0 bases from J, with 15 bases in between. The length of the CDR3 is 15 residues. The CDR3 is CASRKDPTGSYEQYF. CDR3 nucleotide sequence: TGTGCCAGCAGGAAGGACCCGACGGGCTCCTACGAGCAGTACTTC.